These T cell receptor beta chains were read from a single sample in a study of control samples from healthy donors and cancer patients. Produced via immunoSEQ multiplex PCR; TCRdb's table is partial and in-frame only. The sample carries approximately 160,000 clones, 80% to 95% recorded once. Sequencing was done on a sample of blood. The receptors stem from a woman in her twenties or thirties in good health. CDR3s include the opening cysteine and the closing phenylalanine or tryptophan. Each record gives: clone size, D gene, V gene, CDR3 length, J gene, CDR3 protein, CDR3 DNA. The D gene is left open where the match is weak. Rows give clone size only sometimes, using once, few, many, or a class for an expanded clone.

abundance: .
d_gene: TRBD2
v_gene: TRBV4-1
len: 14
j_gene: TRBJ2-2
CDR3aa: CASSQTGGTGELFF
CDR3nt: TGCGCCAGCAGCCAGACGGGGGGCACCGGGGAGCTGTTTTTT

abundance: .
d_gene: TRBD1
v_gene: TRBV10-2
len: 13
j_gene: TRBJ1-5
CDR3aa: CASAGTANQPQHF
CDR3nt: TGCGCCAGTGCCGGGACAGCAAATCAGCCCCAGCATTTT

abundance: .
d_gene: TRBD2
v_gene: TRBV6-2/TRBV6-3
len: 17
j_gene: TRBJ2-7
CDR3aa: CASSYSTVAGFSYEQYF
CDR3nt: TGTGCCAGCAGTTACTCGACCGTAGCGGGGTTCTCCTACGAGCAGTACTTC

abundance: .
d_gene: TRBD2
v_gene: TRBV14
len: 16
j_gene: TRBJ2-1
CDR3aa: CASSDLMAGGVSEQFF
CDR3nt: TGTGCCAGCAGTGACTTGATGGCGGGAGGGGTAAGTGAGCAGTTCTTC

abundance: .
d_gene: .
v_gene: TRBV7-3
len: 14
j_gene: TRBJ2-2
CDR3aa: CASSWGIGTGELFF
CDR3nt: TGTGCCAGCAGCTGGGGGATCGGGACCGGGGAGCTGTTTTTT

abundance: few
d_gene: .
v_gene: TRBV24-1
len: 17
j_gene: TRBJ2-3
CDR3aa: CATSDLKRGSGTDTQYF
CDR3nt: TGTGCCACCAGTGATTTAAAAAGGGGGTCTGGAACAGATACGCAGTATTTT

abundance: .
d_gene: TRBD1
v_gene: TRBV6-2/TRBV6-3
len: 15
j_gene: TRBJ2-7
CDR3aa: CASSIPDRVSDEQYF
CDR3nt: TGTGCCAGCAGTATTCCGGACAGGGTTTCAGACGAGCAGTACTTC

abundance: few
d_gene: .
v_gene: TRBV7-3
len: 13
j_gene: TRBJ1-1
CDR3aa: CASSPEVNTEAFF
CDR3nt: TGTGCCAGCAGCCCCGAAGTGAACACTGAAGCTTTCTTT

abundance: .
d_gene: .
v_gene: TRBV30
len: 13
j_gene: TRBJ1-5
CDR3aa: CAWSVRGNQPQHF
CDR3nt: TGTGCCTGGAGTGTACGTGGGAATCAGCCCCAGCATTTT

abundance: .
d_gene: TRBD1
v_gene: TRBV3-1/TRBV3-2
len: 17
j_gene: TRBJ1-2
CDR3aa: CASSQDRGQGQDYGYTF
CDR3nt: TGTGCCAGCAGCCAAGATCGGGGACAGGGCCAGGACTATGGCTACACCTTC

abundance: .
d_gene: TRBD1
v_gene: TRBV28
len: 14
j_gene: TRBJ1-5
CDR3aa: CASRGTGEFQPQHF
CDR3nt: TGTGCCAGCAGAGGGACAGGTGAATTTCAGCCCCAGCATTTT

abundance: .
d_gene: .
v_gene: TRBV18
len: 13
j_gene: TRBJ2-3
CDR3aa: CASSLGGTDTQYF
CDR3nt: TGTGCCAGCTCACTTGGGGGGACAGATACGCAGTATTTT

abundance: .
d_gene: .
v_gene: TRBV5-6
len: 16
j_gene: TRBJ2-5
CDR3aa: CASSFRGRLLEETQYF
CDR3nt: TGTGCCAGCAGCTTCAGAGGCAGACTTCTGGAGGAGACCCAGTACTTC

abundance: .
d_gene: TRBD1
v_gene: TRBV6-1
len: 15
j_gene: TRBJ1-2
CDR3aa: CASSERTGGAYGYTF
CDR3nt: TGTGCCAGCAGTGAGCGCACAGGGGGAGCCTATGGCTACACCTTC

abundance: .
d_gene: .
v_gene: TRBV2
len: 14
j_gene: TRBJ2-1
CDR3aa: CASSEAGLGLWEFF
CDR3nt: TGTGCCAGCAGTGAAGCGGGTTTGGGACTCTGGGAGTTCTTC

abundance: .
d_gene: .
v_gene: TRBV5-1
len: 13
j_gene: TRBJ1-5
CDR3aa: CASSLGGDQPQHF
CDR3nt: TGCGCCAGCAGCTTGGGGGGTGATCAGCCCCAGCATTTT

abundance: .
d_gene: .
v_gene: TRBV19
len: 14
j_gene: TRBJ2-3
CDR3aa: CASSMGYGTDTQYF
CDR3nt: TGTGCCAGTAGTATGGGGTACGGCACAGATACGCAGTATTTT

abundance: .
d_gene: TRBD1
v_gene: TRBV5-5
len: 15
j_gene: TRBJ1-2
CDR3aa: CASSQGGYTNYGYTF
CDR3nt: TGTGCCAGCAGCCAGGGGGGTTATACTAACTATGGCTACACCTTC

abundance: .
d_gene: .
v_gene: TRBV19
len: 17
j_gene: TRBJ2-2
CDR3aa: CAARGGGGAVRTGELFF
CDR3nt: TGTGCCGCGCGAGGGGGGGGAGGAGCCGTCCGGACCGGGGAGCTGTTTTTT

abundance: .
d_gene: .
v_gene: TRBV27
len: 13
j_gene: TRBJ1-5
CDR3aa: CASSLFSSQPQHF
CDR3nt: TGTGCCAGCAGTTTATTCAGCAGTCAGCCCCAGCATTTT

abundance: .
d_gene: .
v_gene: TRBV6-6
len: 15
j_gene: TRBJ1-3
CDR3aa: CASSPRELAGNTIYF
CDR3nt: TGTGCCAGCAGCCCCAGGGAGTTAGCTGGAAACACCATATATTTT

abundance: few
d_gene: TRBD1
v_gene: TRBV28
len: 14
j_gene: TRBJ1-2
CDR3aa: CASSWGQGIDGYTF
CDR3nt: TGTGCCAGCAGTTGGGGACAGGGAATTGATGGCTACACCTTC

abundance: .
d_gene: .
v_gene: TRBV11-3
len: 15
j_gene: TRBJ2-3
CDR3aa: CASSLGEASTDTQYF
CDR3nt: TGTGCCAGCAGCCTCGGGGAAGCCAGCACAGATACGCAGTATTTT

abundance: few
d_gene: TRBD1
v_gene: TRBV28
len: 15
j_gene: TRBJ1-2
CDR3aa: CASSPPDRGFYGYTF
CDR3nt: TGTGCCAGCAGCCCCCCGGACAGGGGCTTCTATGGCTACACCTTC

abundance: .
d_gene: .
v_gene: TRBV27
len: 13
j_gene: TRBJ2-3
CDR3aa: CASSPRGGDTQYF
CDR3nt: TGTGCCAGCAGCCCCAGAGGGGGAGATACGCAGTATTTT

abundance: .
d_gene: TRBD2
v_gene: TRBV28
len: 16
j_gene: TRBJ2-7
CDR3aa: CASTGLAGGRGYEQYF
CDR3nt: TGTGCCAGTACGGGACTAGCGGGAGGCCGGGGGTACGAGCAGTACTTC

abundance: .
d_gene: .
v_gene: TRBV11-2
len: 12
j_gene: TRBJ2-1
CDR3aa: CASSPSALEQFF
CDR3nt: TGTGCCAGCAGCCCCTCTGCCCTTGAGCAGTTCTTC

abundance: .
d_gene: .
v_gene: TRBV9
len: 14
j_gene: TRBJ1-2
CDR3aa: CASSVVDARDGYTF
CDR3nt: TGTGCCAGCAGCGTAGTTGATGCCCGGGATGGCTACACCTTC

abundance: .
d_gene: TRBD1
v_gene: TRBV28
len: 16
j_gene: TRBJ1-1
CDR3aa: CASSLRQGNKNTEAFF
CDR3nt: TGTGCCAGCAGTTTAAGACAGGGGAATAAGAACACTGAAGCTTTCTTT

abundance: .
d_gene: TRBD1
v_gene: TRBV7-3
len: 14
j_gene: TRBJ1-2
CDR3aa: CASRSPTGANGYTF
CDR3nt: TGTGCCAGCAGGTCGCCGACAGGGGCGAATGGCTACACCTTC

abundance: .
d_gene: .
v_gene: TRBV2
len: 12
j_gene: TRBJ2-1
CDR3aa: CASGGLPNEQFF
CDR3nt: TGTGCCAGCGGGGGACTCCCCAATGAGCAGTTCTTC

abundance: .
d_gene: .
v_gene: TRBV7-2
len: 16
j_gene: TRBJ2-7
CDR3aa: CASSSSPLYLTYEQYF
CDR3nt: TGTGCCAGCAGCTCCAGCCCGCTCTATTTGACCTACGAGCAGTACTTC

abundance: .
d_gene: .
v_gene: TRBV6-6
len: 11
j_gene: TRBJ1-1
CDR3aa: CASSTRTEAFF
CDR3nt: TGTGCCAGCAGTACGCGGACTGAAGCTTTCTTT

abundance: .
d_gene: TRBD2
v_gene: TRBV5-1
len: 12
j_gene: TRBJ2-1
CDR3aa: CASRAGPNEQFF
CDR3nt: TGCGCCAGCAGAGCGGGGCCTAATGAGCAGTTCTTC

abundance: .
d_gene: .
v_gene: TRBV6-5
len: 15
j_gene: TRBJ2-7
CDR3aa: CASSYSGQGPYEQYF
CDR3nt: TGTGCCAGCAGTTACTCAGGGCAGGGGCCATACGAGCAGTACTTC

abundance: .
d_gene: TRBD2
v_gene: TRBV7-3
len: 15
j_gene: TRBJ2-3
CDR3aa: CASSIAGLASGTQYF
CDR3nt: TGTGCCAGCAGCATTGCGGGACTAGCGAGTGGTACGCAGTATTTT

abundance: .
d_gene: TRBD2
v_gene: TRBV19
len: 16
j_gene: TRBJ2-1
CDR3aa: CASSPLAGGIYNEQFF
CDR3nt: TGTGCCAGTAGTCCTTTAGCGGGAGGGATATACAATGAGCAGTTCTTC

abundance: .
d_gene: TRBD2
v_gene: TRBV3-1/TRBV3-2
len: 18
j_gene: TRBJ2-7
CDR3aa: CASSLDAGHQLASYEQYF
CDR3nt: TGTGCCAGCAGCCTGGATGCCGGGCATCAACTAGCGAGCTACGAGCAGTACTTC

abundance: .
d_gene: .
v_gene: TRBV4-3
len: 16
j_gene: TRBJ2-1
CDR3aa: CASSSGFAGTYNEQFF
CDR3nt: TGCGCCAGCAGCTCAGGCTTTGCCGGAACCTACAATGAGCAGTTCTTC

abundance: .
d_gene: .
v_gene: TRBV29-1
len: 14
j_gene: TRBJ2-2
CDR3aa: CSVDEGYNTGELFF
CDR3nt: TGCAGCGTTGACGAGGGATACAACACCGGGGAGCTGTTTTTT

abundance: .
d_gene: TRBD1
v_gene: TRBV25-1
len: 13
j_gene: TRBJ2-7
CDR3aa: CASRRQGNYEQYF
CDR3nt: TGTGCCAGCAGAAGACAGGGAAACTACGAGCAGTACTTC

abundance: .
d_gene: .
v_gene: TRBV12-5
len: 12
j_gene: TRBJ1-4
CDR3aa: CASGTGTEKLFF
CDR3nt: TGTGCTAGTGGGACCGGGACGGAAAAACTGTTTTTT

abundance: .
d_gene: .
v_gene: TRBV7-3
len: 15
j_gene: TRBJ2-3
CDR3aa: CASSLKVGGTDTQYF
CDR3nt: TGTGCCAGCAGCTTAAAGGTGGGAGGCACAGATACGCAGTATTTT

abundance: .
d_gene: .
v_gene: TRBV9
len: 13
j_gene: TRBJ2-1
CDR3aa: CASRPLSGNEQFF
CDR3nt: TGTGCCAGCAGGCCCCTCTCGGGCAATGAGCAGTTCTTC

abundance: .
d_gene: .
v_gene: TRBV15
len: 15
j_gene: TRBJ2-7
CDR3aa: CATSSALDLSYEQYF
CDR3nt: TGTGCCACCAGCAGCGCTCTGGACTTGTCCTACGAGCAGTACTTC

abundance: once
d_gene: .
v_gene: TRBV7-2
len: 16
j_gene: TRBJ2-1
CDR3aa: CASSLGRGLSYNEQFF
CDR3nt: TGTGCCAGCAGCTTAGGAAGGGGCCTTTCCTACAATGAGCAGTTCTTC